This TCR beta chain stems from a study of T-cell reconstitution after alpha-beta-depleted transplantation in children. TCRbeta library construction was performed incorporating unique molecular identifiers. TCRdb fed the PCR reads into MiXCR, producing one record per CDR3 protein. The sample has 640,000 or so distinct CDR3 sequences, 16% seen once; the top ten hold under 1.2%. The table lists this clonotype with many counts. This receptor was obtained from a human donor who donated a stem cell graft to a child with acute myeloid leukemia. Sample: PBMCs from the stem cell graft donor, taken from the stem cell graft.

In nucleotides, the CDR3 is TGCAGTGCTAGAGATCGCCAGGGAGGCTATGGCTACACCTTC. It is translated as CSARDRQGGYGYTF. This chain connects TRBV20-1 to TRBJ1-2; a possible D gene is TRBD1 (5 bases). From germline, CDR1 is DFQATT and CDR2 SNEGSKA (reference sequence). Trimming shortened V by 0 bases and J by 4 bases, and 12 bases separated the two germline ends. The CDR3 consists of 14 residues.